The 3 T cell receptor beta chains listed next were all sequenced from one sample in a study of CD8+CD57+ T cells in acquired aplastic anemia. TCR beta VDJ and CDR3 profiles were obtained from a genomic DNA template. TCRdb re-called the reads through MiXCR, storing one row per CDR3 protein. This sample has around 170,000 distinct CDR3 sequences, with around 60% found just once. Sequenced material: sorted CD4+, CD8+, or CD8+CD57+ T cells (not recorded which) from PBMCs. The receptors stem from a human donor in good health.

The V gene is TRBV10-1, the J gene TRBJ2-1; 7 bases fit TRBD1. Germline CDR1 WNHNN, CDR2 SYGVQD (reference sequence). V lost 1 base to trimming and J lost 10 bases; unmatched junction nucleotides: 10. This CDR3 is built from 15 residues. Here the CDR3 reads CASSEYVGQATEQFF. CDR3 coding DNA: TGCGCCAGCAGTGAGTATGTAGGACAGGCTACGGAGCAGTTCTTC.

This clonotype was detected many times. This chain connects TRBV28 to TRBJ2-3; 8 nucleotides align to TRBD2. CDR1 and CDR2 (germline): MDHEN, SYDVKM. J lost 0 bases, V lost 7 bases, and 6 bases had no gene match. The CDR3 spans 15 residues. The CDR3 loop is CASTRLAHSTDTQYF. CDR3 nucleotides: TGTGCCAGCACCCGACTAGCGCATAGCACAGATACGCAGTATTTT.

This clonotype was detected ten times or more. This chain joins TRBV7-9 and TRBJ2-7, with D perhaps matching TRBD1 (6 bases). Germline V lookup: CDR1 SEHNR, CDR2 FQNEAQ (reference sequence). Trimming took 2 bases from V and 2 from J, leaving 7 bases between them. The CDR3 length is 13 residues. Here the CDR3 DNA reads TGTGCCAGCAGCTTAACAGGGCCCTACGAGCAGTACTTC. Its protein is CASSLTGPYEQYF.